This TCR beta chain was sequenced during a study of blood T cell repertoires in COVID-19. Across the whole study: From T cells, B-cell-depleted T cells, or PBMCs came the material, which was cDNA or gDNA.

Cohort 3 donors counted as recovered after two negative PCRs, clearance, or resolved symptoms. CDR3 length equals 14 residues. CDR1 and CDR2 from the germline V gene are LGHDT and YNNKEL (reference sequence). Trimming removed 1 base from V and 2 bases from J, with 7 bases in between. This table comes from immunoSEQ multiplex PCR, and its TCRdb copy is limited to in-frame clones, with some not included. The sample yields fewer than 400,000 clones, roughly 90% seen once. This clone was picked up one time. The sequencing input was PBMCs or T cells enriched from blood (not recorded which). The rearrangement links TRBV3-1 (or the pseudogene TRBV3-2) to TRBJ2-3; TRBD2 might be the D (6 bases). The TCR originated in a woman aged 30 to 39 who had recovered from COVID-19. The CDR3 DNA sequence: TGTGCCAGCAGCCAAGGGACTATCACAGATACGCAGTATTTT. It codes for CASSQGTITDTQYF.